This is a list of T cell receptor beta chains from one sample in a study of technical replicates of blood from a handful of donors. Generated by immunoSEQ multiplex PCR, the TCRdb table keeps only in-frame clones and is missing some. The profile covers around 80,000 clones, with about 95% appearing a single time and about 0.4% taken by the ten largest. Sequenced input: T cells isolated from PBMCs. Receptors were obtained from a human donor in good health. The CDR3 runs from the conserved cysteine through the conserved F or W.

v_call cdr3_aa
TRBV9 CASSVVSQGDSEQYF
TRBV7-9 CASSLGRDRAHEQYF
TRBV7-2 CASSLGTGYGYTF
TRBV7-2 CASSFGTGSNQPQHF
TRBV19 CASKGGIHQPQHF
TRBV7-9 CASSLTLSGTDTQYF
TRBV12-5 CASGLVPGTGEAFF
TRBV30 CAWSVDTLNQPQHF
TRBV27 CASSYNRGITEAFF
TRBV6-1 CASRGIGGKTYEQYF
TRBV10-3 CAISEGGANTEAFF
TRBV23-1 CASSCKRVSSYNEQFF
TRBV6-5 CASHRGSYGYTF
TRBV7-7 CASSLARGTEAFF
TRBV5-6 CASSLIERTNEKLFF
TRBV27 CASSADRGRNEQFF
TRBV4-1 CASSHYIAGEADTQYF
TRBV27 CASSQRPRDEQYF
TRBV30 CAWSVSQTYEQYF
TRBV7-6 CASSLTKYPGTGANVLTF
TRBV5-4 CASSTATQVRTEAFF
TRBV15 CATSKEGNSYNEQFF
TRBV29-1 CSVAELAYTYNEQFF
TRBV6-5 CASSRVWAGNIQYF
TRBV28 CASSKGTGDGYTF
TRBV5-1 CASSLPSTDTQYF
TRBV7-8 CASSLGPASSYEQYF
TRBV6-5 CASSYSKGEGEQYF
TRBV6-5 CASTITSGSFHEQFF
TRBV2 CASSEGGGTEAFF
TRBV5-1 CASSLVFGGGLIDEQYF
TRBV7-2 CASKPQSSGSAGEQYF
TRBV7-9 CASSPRTGKVGYTF